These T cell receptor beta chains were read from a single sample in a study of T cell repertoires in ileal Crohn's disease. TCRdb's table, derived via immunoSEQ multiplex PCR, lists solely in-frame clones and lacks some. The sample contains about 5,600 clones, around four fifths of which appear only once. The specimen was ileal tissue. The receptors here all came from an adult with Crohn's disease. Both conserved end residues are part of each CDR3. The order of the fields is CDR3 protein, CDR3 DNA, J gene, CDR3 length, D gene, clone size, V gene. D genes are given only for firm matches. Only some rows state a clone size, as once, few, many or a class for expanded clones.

CDR3aa: CASSYSNRGADTQYF
CDR3nt: TGTGCCAGCAGTTACTCTAACAGGGGTGCAGATACGCAGTATTTT
j_gene: TRBJ2-3
len: 15
d_gene: TRBD1
abundance: -
v_gene: TRBV6-5

CDR3aa: CASSPSDGLYEQYF
CDR3nt: TGTGCCAGTAGTCCGTCGGACGGTCTCTACGAGCAGTACTTC
j_gene: TRBJ2-7
len: 14
d_gene: -
abundance: few
v_gene: TRBV19

CDR3aa: CASLYGGPTDTQYF
CDR3nt: TGTGCCAGCTTGTACGGCGGCCCTACAGATACGCAGTATTTT
j_gene: TRBJ2-3
len: 14
d_gene: -
abundance: -
v_gene: TRBV7-2

CDR3aa: CASSQEILTNEKLFF
CDR3nt: TGCGCCAGCAGCCAAGAAATCTTAACTAATGAAAAACTGTTTTTT
j_gene: TRBJ1-4
len: 15
d_gene: -
abundance: once
v_gene: TRBV4-1

CDR3aa: CASSPGQGVFHEQYF
CDR3nt: TGTGCCAGCAGCCCAGGACAGGGGGTTTTCCACGAGCAGTACTTC
j_gene: TRBJ2-7
len: 15
d_gene: TRBD1
abundance: -
v_gene: TRBV7-2

CDR3aa: CASSLEDRSNQPQHF
CDR3nt: TGTGCCAGCAGTTTAGAAGACAGAAGCAATCAGCCCCAGCATTTT
j_gene: TRBJ1-5
len: 15
d_gene: -
abundance: -
v_gene: TRBV28

CDR3aa: CSGGTSGYEQYF
CDR3nt: TGCAGCGGGGGGACTAGCGGTTACGAGCAGTACTTC
j_gene: TRBJ2-7
len: 12
d_gene: TRBD2
abundance: -
v_gene: TRBV29-1

CDR3aa: CASSAKGDDYGYTF
CDR3nt: TGCGCCAGCAGCGCCAAGGGGGATGACTATGGCTACACCTTC
j_gene: TRBJ1-2
len: 14
d_gene: -
abundance: -
v_gene: TRBV5-1

CDR3aa: CASRDSSNQPQHF
CDR3nt: TGTGCCAGTAGAGACAGTAGCAATCAGCCCCAGCATTTT
j_gene: TRBJ1-5
len: 13
d_gene: -
abundance: -
v_gene: TRBV19

CDR3aa: CASQAGGPETQYF
CDR3nt: TGTGCCAGCCAAGCGGGAGGGCCAGAGACCCAGTACTTC
j_gene: TRBJ2-5
len: 13
d_gene: TRBD2
abundance: once
v_gene: TRBV6-1

CDR3aa: CASSSGLAGYEQYF
CDR3nt: TGTGCCAGCAGCTCGGGACTAGCGGGCTACGAGCAGTACTTC
j_gene: TRBJ2-7
len: 14
d_gene: TRBD2
abundance: -
v_gene: TRBV11-2

CDR3aa: CASSPRLAGAYNEQFF
CDR3nt: TGCGCCAGCAGCCCCAGGCTAGCGGGAGCTTACAATGAGCAGTTCTTC
j_gene: TRBJ2-1
len: 16
d_gene: TRBD2
abundance: -
v_gene: TRBV4-1

CDR3aa: CASSPSTDRGVQPQHF
CDR3nt: TGTGCCAGCAGCCCCTCAACGGACAGGGGAGTTCAGCCCCAGCATTTT
j_gene: TRBJ1-5
len: 16
d_gene: TRBD1
abundance: -
v_gene: TRBV7-9

CDR3aa: CASSGRTGRFSGANVLTF
CDR3nt: TGTGCCAGCAGCGGGAGGACAGGGCGATTTTCTGGGGCCAACGTCCTGACTTTC
j_gene: TRBJ2-6
len: 18
d_gene: TRBD1
abundance: -
v_gene: TRBV5-8

CDR3aa: CASSPFNSGNTIYF
CDR3nt: TGTGCCAGCTCACCATTCAACTCTGGAAACACCATATATTTT
j_gene: TRBJ1-3
len: 14
d_gene: -
abundance: once
v_gene: TRBV18

CDR3aa: CASRGLSETQYF
CDR3nt: TGTGCCAGCAGGGGCCTTAGTGAGACCCAGTACTTC
j_gene: TRBJ2-5
len: 12
d_gene: -
abundance: -
v_gene: TRBV6-6

CDR3aa: CAISESRGAPLGTQYF
CDR3nt: TGTGCCATCAGTGAGTCGAGGGGCGCCCCCCTAGGGACCCAGTACTTC
j_gene: TRBJ2-5
len: 16
d_gene: -
abundance: -
v_gene: TRBV10-3

CDR3aa: CAWSVRQGDSPLHF
CDR3nt: TGTGCCTGGAGTGTAAGGCAGGGGGACTCACCCCTCCACTTT
j_gene: TRBJ1-6
len: 14
d_gene: TRBD1
abundance: -
v_gene: TRBV30

CDR3aa: CASSFVEYYGYTF
CDR3nt: TGTGCCAGCAGTTTCGTGGAGTACTATGGCTACACCTTC
j_gene: TRBJ1-2
len: 13
d_gene: -
abundance: -
v_gene: TRBV28

CDR3aa: CAWRGLAGIYNEQFF
CDR3nt: TGTGCCTGGAGAGGGCTAGCGGGGATATACAATGAGCAGTTCTTC
j_gene: TRBJ2-1
len: 15
d_gene: TRBD2
abundance: -
v_gene: TRBV30

CDR3aa: CASSPTLSSYNEQFF
CDR3nt: TGTGCCAGCAGCCCCACTTTAAGCTCCTACAATGAGCAGTTCTTC
j_gene: TRBJ2-1
len: 15
d_gene: -
abundance: -
v_gene: TRBV4-2

CDR3aa: CAISESTGRRDEQYF
CDR3nt: TGTGCCATCAGTGAGTCAACCGGGCGGCGGGACGAGCAGTACTTC
j_gene: TRBJ2-7
len: 15
d_gene: -
abundance: -
v_gene: TRBV10-3

CDR3aa: CASSSLASGANVLTF
CDR3nt: TGTGCCAGCAGTTCACTAGCGTCTGGGGCCAACGTCCTGACTTTC
j_gene: TRBJ2-6
len: 15
d_gene: TRBD2
abundance: -
v_gene: TRBV27

CDR3aa: CASSPTGEGYEQYF
CDR3nt: TGTGCCAGCAGTCCGACAGGGGAAGGTTACGAGCAGTACTTC
j_gene: TRBJ2-7
len: 14
d_gene: TRBD1
abundance: -
v_gene: TRBV28

CDR3aa: CASSVDLGGAADTQYF
CDR3nt: TGTGCCAGCAGCGTAGACCTCGGGGGGGCCGCAGATACGCAGTATTTT
j_gene: TRBJ2-3
len: 16
d_gene: TRBD2
abundance: -
v_gene: TRBV9

CDR3aa: CASSLLQGRAFF
CDR3nt: TGTGCCAGCAGTTTACTTCAGGGACGCGCTTTCTTT
j_gene: TRBJ1-1
len: 12
d_gene: -
abundance: -
v_gene: TRBV27

CDR3aa: CASSIGQGRYGYTF
CDR3nt: TGTGCCAGCAGCATAGGACAGGGACGCTATGGCTACACCTTC
j_gene: TRBJ1-2
len: 14
d_gene: TRBD1
abundance: -
v_gene: TRBV6-5

CDR3aa: CASNRGAKMNTEAFF
CDR3nt: TGCGCCAGCAATCGAGGGGCTAAGATGAACACTGAAGCTTTCTTT
j_gene: TRBJ1-1
len: 15
d_gene: -
abundance: -
v_gene: TRBV10-2

CDR3aa: CASSRAGTTYEQYF
CDR3nt: TGTGCCAGCAGTAGGGCCGGGACTACCTACGAGCAGTACTTC
j_gene: TRBJ2-7
len: 14
d_gene: TRBD2
abundance: -
v_gene: TRBV28

CDR3aa: CASSYSTARLRGEQYF
CDR3nt: TGTGCCAGCAGTTACTCGACTGCCAGACTTAGAGGCGAGCAGTACTTC
j_gene: TRBJ2-7
len: 16
d_gene: -
abundance: -
v_gene: TRBV6-5

CDR3aa: CASSPYGGDNQPQHF
CDR3nt: TGCGCCAGCAGCCCCTACGGGGGCGACAATCAGCCCCAGCATTTT
j_gene: TRBJ1-5
len: 15
d_gene: -
abundance: -
v_gene: TRBV4-1

CDR3aa: CASRQPQNTEAFF
CDR3nt: TGTGCCAGCAGGCAACCCCAGAACACTGAAGCTTTCTTT
j_gene: TRBJ1-1
len: 13
d_gene: -
abundance: few
v_gene: TRBV28

CDR3aa: CASSKRGGRQPQHF
CDR3nt: TGTGCCAGCAGCAAAAGGGGGGGGCGTCAGCCCCAGCATTTT
j_gene: TRBJ1-5
len: 14
d_gene: -
abundance: -
v_gene: TRBV28

CDR3aa: CASSQVPRVEEKLFF
CDR3nt: TGCGCCAGCAGCCAAGTTCCCAGGGTAGAAGAAAAACTGTTTTTT
j_gene: TRBJ1-4
len: 15
d_gene: -
abundance: -
v_gene: TRBV4-1

CDR3aa: CASSSEGRGSYEQYF
CDR3nt: TGTGCCAGCAGCTCGGAGGGACGTGGCTCCTACGAGCAGTACTTC
j_gene: TRBJ2-7
len: 15
d_gene: -
abundance: once
v_gene: TRBV11-2

CDR3aa: CASSPGQAGNTIYF
CDR3nt: TGTGCCAGCAGTCCGGGACAGGCTGGAAACACCATATATTTT
j_gene: TRBJ1-3
len: 14
d_gene: TRBD1
abundance: -
v_gene: TRBV28

CDR3aa: CASSYSLFTTNEKLFF
CDR3nt: TGTGCCAGCAGTTACTCCCTGTTTACAACTAATGAAAAACTGTTTTTT
j_gene: TRBJ1-4
len: 16
d_gene: -
abundance: -
v_gene: TRBV6-6

CDR3aa: CASSLGGPNYGYTF
CDR3nt: TGTGCCAGCAGCTTAGGGGGACCTAACTATGGCTACACCTTC
j_gene: TRBJ1-2
len: 14
d_gene: -
abundance: -
v_gene: TRBV7-2

CDR3aa: CASSPQQASGNTIYF
CDR3nt: TGTGCCAGCTCACCTCAGCAGGCCTCTGGAAACACCATATATTTT
j_gene: TRBJ1-3
len: 15
d_gene: -
abundance: once
v_gene: TRBV18

CDR3aa: CASSLGLAGEYEQYF
CDR3nt: TGTGCCAGCAGCCTGGGACTAGCGGGAGAATACGAGCAGTACTTC
j_gene: TRBJ2-7
len: 15
d_gene: TRBD2
abundance: -
v_gene: TRBV11-2

CDR3aa: CASSLEHRGGTEAFF
CDR3nt: TGCGCCAGCAGCTTGGAGCACAGGGGTGGGACTGAAGCTTTCTTT
j_gene: TRBJ1-1
len: 15
d_gene: TRBD1
abundance: -
v_gene: TRBV5-1

CDR3aa: CASSVDLGGNEKLFF
CDR3nt: TGTGCCAGCAGCGTAGATTTGGGAGGCAATGAAAAACTGTTTTTT
j_gene: TRBJ1-4
len: 15
d_gene: -
abundance: -
v_gene: TRBV9

CDR3aa: CASSPRGGRTTEAFF
CDR3nt: TGCGCCAGCAGCCCCCGCGGAGGGCGGACGACTGAAGCTTTCTTT
j_gene: TRBJ1-1
len: 15
d_gene: -
abundance: -
v_gene: TRBV4-1

CDR3aa: CASSIATSGRRGDTQYF
CDR3nt: TGTGCCAGTAGTATCGCGACTAGCGGGAGGAGAGGAGATACGCAGTATTTT
j_gene: TRBJ2-3
len: 17
d_gene: TRBD2
abundance: -
v_gene: TRBV19

CDR3aa: CASSSWPRKDTEAFF
CDR3nt: TGTGCCAGCAGCTCCTGGCCGCGAAAGGACACTGAAGCTTTCTTT
j_gene: TRBJ1-1
len: 15
d_gene: -
abundance: -
v_gene: TRBV7-8

CDR3aa: CASSSLGDRDLPYGYTF
CDR3nt: TGTGCCAGCAGCTCACTCGGGGACAGGGATCTTCCCTATGGCTACACCTTC
j_gene: TRBJ1-2
len: 17
d_gene: TRBD1
abundance: -
v_gene: TRBV4-2

CDR3aa: CASSPSWGGGQPQHF
CDR3nt: TGTGCCAGCAGCCCCTCCTGGGGGGGAGGTCAGCCCCAGCATTTT
j_gene: TRBJ1-5
len: 15
d_gene: -
abundance: -
v_gene: TRBV7-2

CDR3aa: CASSFHSGGGDTEAFF
CDR3nt: TGTGCCAGCAGTTTCCACTCAGGAGGGGGCGACACTGAAGCTTTCTTT
j_gene: TRBJ1-1
len: 16
d_gene: TRBD1
abundance: -
v_gene: TRBV28

CDR3aa: CASSTPGQGTQPQHF
CDR3nt: TGTGCCAGTAGTACCCCGGGACAGGGAACTCAGCCCCAGCATTTT
j_gene: TRBJ1-5
len: 15
d_gene: TRBD1
abundance: -
v_gene: TRBV19

CDR3aa: CASSLVGVSYNEQFF
CDR3nt: TGTGCCAGCAGCTTAGTGGGGGTTTCCTACAATGAGCAGTTCTTC
j_gene: TRBJ2-1
len: 15
d_gene: -
abundance: few
v_gene: TRBV7-8

CDR3aa: CASSSGLAGKETQYF
CDR3nt: TGTGCCAGCAGCTCGGGACTAGCGGGGAAAGAGACCCAGTACTTC
j_gene: TRBJ2-5
len: 15
d_gene: TRBD2
abundance: -
v_gene: TRBV9

CDR3aa: CASSIVTGAKNIQYF
CDR3nt: TGTGCCAGCAGCATTGTGACAGGAGCCAAAAACATTCAGTACTTC
j_gene: TRBJ2-4
len: 15
d_gene: -
abundance: -
v_gene: TRBV28

CDR3aa: CASSLGHYNEQFF
CDR3nt: TGTGCCAGCAGCTTGGGTCACTACAATGAGCAGTTCTTC
j_gene: TRBJ2-1
len: 13
d_gene: -
abundance: -
v_gene: TRBV11-2

CDR3aa: CASSEGQSGNTIYF
CDR3nt: TGTGCCAGCAGTGAGGGACAGTCTGGAAACACCATATATTTT
j_gene: TRBJ1-3
len: 14
d_gene: TRBD1
abundance: few
v_gene: TRBV28

CDR3aa: CASSPGTAGGEAQYF
CDR3nt: TGCGCCAGCAGCCCAGGTACGGCAGGGGGAGAGGCCCAGTACTTC
j_gene: TRBJ2-5
len: 15
d_gene: TRBD1
abundance: -
v_gene: TRBV5-1

CDR3aa: CASSPFRGGSTDTQYF
CDR3nt: TGTGCCAGCAGCCCCTTCAGGGGGGGGAGCACAGATACGCAGTATTTT
j_gene: TRBJ2-3
len: 16
d_gene: -
abundance: -
v_gene: TRBV4-2

CDR3aa: CASSAPPGQGAGSFYNEQFF
CDR3nt: TGTGCCAGTAGCGCACCCCCCGGGCAGGGGGCAGGGTCTTTCTACAATGAGCAGTTCTTC
j_gene: TRBJ2-1
len: 20
d_gene: TRBD1
abundance: -
v_gene: TRBV19

CDR3aa: CASSFGSYNEQFF
CDR3nt: TGTGCCAGCAGCTTCGGTTCGTACAATGAGCAGTTCTTC
j_gene: TRBJ2-1
len: 13
d_gene: -
abundance: -
v_gene: TRBV11-2

CDR3aa: CASIQAGTGDTGELFF
CDR3nt: TGTGCCAGCATCCAAGCCGGGACAGGGGACACCGGGGAGCTGTTTTTT
j_gene: TRBJ2-2
len: 16
d_gene: TRBD1
abundance: -
v_gene: TRBV28